The T cell receptor beta chain under discussion was sequenced for a study of cytomegalovirus exposure and HLA in healthy donors. Study-level findings and limits: HLA alleles were associated with 17,000 or so TCR beta sequences in a later analysis at 0.05 false discovery rate. Fewer than 200 TCR beta chains were listed as cytomegalovirus-associated. Common viral pathogens were later found to be apparently linked to several of the most significant clusters.

The PCR employed 60 Vbeta primers together with 13 Jbeta primers. Here immunoSEQ multiplex PCR was the method, and the copy in TCRdb shows in-frame clones only, minus some. The sample yields 150,000 to 200,000 clones, about 85% seen once. About this clone itself: Its target is unknown.

The sequence came from a man younger than 35 in good health and CMV-seronegative. Sequenced: PBMCs.

CDR3 nucleotides: TGCGCCAGCAGCTTGGTAGGGAGGGCTCTGGACACTGAAGCTTTCTTT. Translated, it gives CASSLVGRALDTEAFF. The gene calls are TRBV5-1 and TRBJ1-1; D call uncertain. V dropped 0 bases and J dropped 3 bases, with 15 bases sitting between them. The CDR3 consists of 16 residues. In germline, CDR1 is SGHRS, CDR2 YFSETQ.